This T cell receptor (beta chain) comes out of a study of T cell changes during pregnancy in multiple sclerosis. Here immunoSEQ multiplex PCR was the method, and the copy in TCRdb shows in-frame clones only, minus some. The sample holds about 99,000 clones; 90% to 95% are singletons and the top ten take about 0.98%. The CDR3 extends over 15 amino acids. Trimming removed 6 bases at V and 4 bases at J, with 15 bases between. Germline V lookup: CDR1 SNHLY, CDR2 FYNNEI. This TCR came from a female donor with multiple sclerosis, enrolled in a pregnancy study. This chain joins TRBV2 and TRBJ2-2, with D perhaps matching TRBD1 (5 bases). The source material was peripheral blood, sampled after pregnancy. CDR3 in amino acids: CASSRNDRGTGELFF. The DNA for the CDR3 is TGTGCCAGCAGCAGAAATGACAGAGGCACCGGGGAGCTGTTTTTT.